The rows below give T cell receptor beta chains drawn from one sample of a study of T-cell reconstitution after alpha-beta-depleted transplantation in children. TCRdb re-called the PCR reads with MiXCR, one entry per CDR3 protein. The data hold around 580,000 distinct CDR3 sequences, with 25% to 30% observed a single time. The specimen was PBMCs, collected before TCRalphabeta/CD19-depleted stem cell transplant. These receptors came from a boy under two years old with Wiskott-Aldrich syndrome, due to receive a stem cell transplant. Each CDR3 is given with its conserved first and last residue. A D gene is named only where the DNA matches it firmly. Where a row states a size, it is once, few, many or the class of an expanded clone; other rows omit it.

>NA|TRBV15|TRBJ2-7|few
CATSRDHVYEQYF
TGTGCCACCAGCAGAGATCACGTTTACGAGCAGTACTTC
>NA|TRBV5-1|TRBJ1-4|NA
CASSLAGGTTNEKLFF
TGCGCCAGCAGCTTGGCCGGGGGCACAACTAATGAAAAACTGTTTTTT
>NA|TRBV20-1|TRBJ1-4|NA
CSARWGATNEKLFF
TGCAGTGCTAGATGGGGAGCAACTAATGAAAAACTGTTTTTT
>NA|TRBV6-5|TRBJ1-4|NA
CASSYTQAYNEKLFF
TGTGCCAGCAGTTATACACAGGCTTATAATGAAAAACTGTTTTTT
>NA|TRBV9|TRBJ2-1|NA
CASSVGGLYRNNEQFF
TGTGCCAGCAGCGTAGGGGGCCTTTACAGAAACAATGAGCAGTTCTTC
>NA|TRBV14|TRBJ2-3|NA
CASSQAVRLTTDTQYF
TGTGCCAGCAGCCAAGCTGTCAGGCTGACGACAGATACGCAGTATTTT
>NA|TRBV9|TRBJ1-6|once
CASSVGGADNSPLHF
TGTGCCAGCAGCGTAGGGGGGGCAGATAATTCACCCCTCCACTTT
>NA|TRBV6-1|TRBJ1-4|NA
CASRLTEATNEKLFF
TGTGCCAGCCGACTGACGGAGGCAACTAATGAAAAACTGTTTTTT
>NA|TRBV15|TRBJ2-7|NA
CATSSAYRTANYEQYF
TGTGCCACCAGCAGTGCTTATAGGACTGCAAACTACGAGCAGTACTTC
>NA|TRBV20-1|TRBJ2-7|NA
CSARDPTGRSGYEQYF
TGCAGTGCTAGGGACCCCACAGGGCGGTCTGGGTACGAGCAGTACTTC
>NA|TRBV12-3/TRBV12-4|TRBJ2-3|NA
CASSKMGTDTQYF
TGTGCCAGCAGTAAGATGGGCACAGATACGCAGTATTTT
>NA|TRBV12-3/TRBV12-4|TRBJ2-2|NA
CASRDSGGAGELFF
TGTGCCAGCAGGGATAGCGGTGGGGCCGGGGAGCTGTTTTTT
>TRBD1|TRBV20-1|TRBJ1-4|NA
CSAGTGGAQLFF
TGCAGTGCGGGGACAGGGGGCGCTCAACTGTTTTTT
>TRBD2|TRBV5-5|TRBJ2-1|few
CASSGGLAVTYNEQFF
TGTGCCAGCAGCGGGGGACTAGCGGTCACCTACAATGAGCAGTTCTTC
>NA|TRBV28|TRBJ1-1|NA
CASSSGRRGYEAFF
TGTGCCAGCAGTTCCGGACGGAGGGGGTATGAAGCTTTCTTT
>TRBD2|TRBV29-1|TRBJ2-1|many
CSVAGTSGSYNEQFF
TGCAGCGTCGCGGGGACTAGCGGTAGCTACAATGAGCAGTTCTTC
>NA|TRBV5-1|TRBJ2-5|NA
CASHYRETQYF
TGCGCCAGCCACTATAGGGAGACCCAGTACTTC
>TRBD2|TRBV7-2|TRBJ2-3|NA
CASSEIAGRTDTQYF
TGTGCCAGCAGCGAAATAGCGGGACGCACAGATACGCAGTATTTT
>NA|TRBV12-3/TRBV12-4|TRBJ2-7|few
CASTLEPYEQYF
TGTGCCAGCACCCTCGAGCCCTACGAGCAGTACTTC
>NA|TRBV3-1|TRBJ1-2|few
CASSHSLDYGYTF
TGTGCCAGCAGCCACAGTTTGGACTATGGCTACACCTTC
>NA|TRBV11-2|TRBJ1-4|few
CASSWRPSNEKLFF
TGTGCCAGCAGTTGGAGACCGAGCAATGAAAAACTGTTTTTT
>NA|TRBV7-6|TRBJ2-2|NA
CASSLSVLAGEGAGELFF
TGTGCCAGCAGCTTATCCGTCTTGGCGGGAGAGGGGGCCGGGGAGCTGTTTTTT
>TRBD2|TRBV10-3|TRBJ2-1|NA
CAISESASGRSYNEQFF
TGTGCCATCAGTGAGTCTGCTAGCGGGAGATCCTACAATGAGCAGTTCTTC
>TRBD2|TRBV4-1|TRBJ2-1|few
CASSQDRLAGFSYNEQFF
TGCGCCAGCAGCCAAGATCGCCTAGCGGGGTTCTCCTACAATGAGCAGTTCTTC
>NA|TRBV7-2|TRBJ2-7|NA
CASSFRQGLLSSYEQYF
TGTGCCAGCAGCTTCCGACAGGGACTTCTTAGCTCCTACGAGCAGTACTTC
>TRBD1|TRBV30|TRBJ2-7|few
CAWSDWDRGYEQYF
TGTGCCTGGAGTGATTGGGACAGGGGCTACGAGCAGTACTTC
>NA|TRBV2|TRBJ2-5|NA
CASSGGQKETQYF
TGTGCCAGCAGTGGCGGACAGAAAGAGACCCAGTACTTC
>NA|TRBV27|TRBJ2-1|NA
CASSPRTGLDPYNEQFF
TGTGCCAGCAGTCCACGAACCGGGCTAGACCCGTACAATGAGCAGTTCTTC
>TRBD2|TRBV12-3/TRBV12-4|TRBJ2-7|NA
CASSLAGGPRREQYF
TGTGCCAGCAGTTTAGCGGGAGGGCCGAGGAGGGAGCAGTACTTC
>NA|TRBV6-5|TRBJ2-1|NA
CASRHSYSYNEQFF
TGTGCCAGCAGGCACTCTTACTCCTACAATGAGCAGTTCTTC
>TRBD2|TRBV5-1|TRBJ2-7|NA
CASSLDTSGITYEQYF
TGCGCCAGCAGCTTGGATACTAGCGGGATTACCTACGAGCAGTACTTC
>NA|TRBV12-3/TRBV12-4|TRBJ2-2|NA
CASSLFPEGTGELFF
TGTGCCAGCAGTTTATTCCCAGAAGGCACCGGGGAGCTGTTTTTT
>TRBD2|TRBV5-4|TRBJ2-1|NA
CASSWLAESNQFF
TGTGCCAGCAGCTGGCTAGCGGAATCGAACCAGTTCTTC
>NA|TRBV29-1|TRBJ2-5|NA
CSVEEFQRKETQYF
TGCAGCGTTGAAGAGTTCCAGCGGAAAGAGACCCAGTACTTC
>NA|TRBV12-3/TRBV12-4|TRBJ2-3|NA
CASSAEARGTDTQYF
TGTGCCAGCAGTGCGGAGGCCAGGGGTACAGATACGCAGTATTTT